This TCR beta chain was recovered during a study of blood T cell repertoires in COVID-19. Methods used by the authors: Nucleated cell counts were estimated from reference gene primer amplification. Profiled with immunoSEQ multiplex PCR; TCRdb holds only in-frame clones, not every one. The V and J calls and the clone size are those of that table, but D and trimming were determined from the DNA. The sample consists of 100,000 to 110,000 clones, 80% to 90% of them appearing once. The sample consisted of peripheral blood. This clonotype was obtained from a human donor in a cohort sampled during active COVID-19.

The chain's CDR3 is CASSVGASGSDTQYF. The DNA for the CDR3 is TGTGCCAGCAGCGTAGGGGCTAGCGGGAGTGATACGCAGTATTTT. The V call is TRBV9, the J call TRBJ2-3; 10 nucleotides align to TRBD2. The CDR3 covers 15 residues. The germline CDR1 and CDR2 sequences are SGDLS and YYNGEE. Trimming took 0 bases from V and 6 from J; bases not matched to a gene: 4. Using reference TRBV9 and TRBJ2-3 for the parts outside the CDR3, the full variable domain is DSGVTQTPKHLITATGQRVTLRCSPRSGDLSVYWYQQSLDQGLQFLIQYYNGEERAKGNILERFSAQQFPDLHSELNLSSLELGDSALYFCASSVGASGSDTQYFGPGTRLTVL.